What follows are 2 T cell receptor beta chains derived from one specimen sequenced in a study of a mutant IDH1 vaccine in newly diagnosed glioma. Sequenced by immunoSEQ multiplex PCR; TCRdb stores in-frame clones only, minus some. The sample holds tens of thousands of clones; 90% to 95% are singletons and the top ten take about 0.6%. Noted time point: week 5, during vaccination. It was 300 ug of mutant IDH1 20-mer peptide that made up each vaccine dose, given with topical imiquimod. These receptors have no known antigen. The specimen was PBMCs, collected from a glioma patient whose treatment included an IDH1 peptide vaccine. Every receptor here comes from a woman between 50 and 59 years old with glioma.

The chain joins TRBV28 to TRBJ1-4; perhaps TRBD1 as D (5 bases). Germline assignment: CDR1 MDHEN and CDR2 SYDVKM. The CDR3 length is 15 residues. Trimming removed 2 bases at V and 2 bases at J, with 9 bases between. The CDR3 nucleotides are TGTGCCAGCAGTTTAACGGGGACGACTAATGAAAAACTGTTTTTT. It specifies CASSLTGTTNEKLFF.

V usage is TRBV28 and J usage is TRBJ1-5, with D unclear. V was shortened by 5 bases and J by 6 bases, with 17 bases between the two germline ends. This CDR3 is 15 amino acids long. Germline V gene data show CDR1 as MDHEN and CDR2 as SYDVKM. The DNA of the CDR3 is TGTGCCAGCAGTCCCACTCACAGTCCCAGTCAGCCCCAGCATTTT. The encoded protein is CASSPTHSPSQPQHF.